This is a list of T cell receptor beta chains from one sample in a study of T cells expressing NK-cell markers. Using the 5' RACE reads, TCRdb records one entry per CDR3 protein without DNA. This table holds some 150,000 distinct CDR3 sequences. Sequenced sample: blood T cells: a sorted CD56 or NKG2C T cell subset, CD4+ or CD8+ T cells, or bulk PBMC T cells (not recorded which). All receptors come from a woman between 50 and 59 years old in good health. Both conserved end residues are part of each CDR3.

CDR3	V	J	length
CASSGGPNHNEQFF	TRBV12-3/TRBV12-4	TRBJ2-1	14
CATSTEREVLEQFF	TRBV15	TRBJ2-1	14
CASSMLFGRNTEAFF	TRBV19	TRBJ1-1	15
CASSLLETNTGELFF	TRBV6-6	TRBJ2-2	15
CASSNPTSGANEQFF	TRBV7-9	TRBJ2-1	15
CSARTLLGDLAYNEQFF	TRBV20-1	TRBJ2-1	17
CSVVGKGAEQFF	TRBV29-1	TRBJ2-1	12
CASSLLGGPSSYNEQFF	TRBV27	TRBJ2-1	17
CSVEDRKSFTEAFF	TRBV29-1	TRBJ1-1	14
CASSLASLEETQYF	TRBV5-1	TRBJ2-5	14
CASSQEVGPQEKGEQYF	TRBV4-1	TRBJ2-7	17
CASSPLGMPDEQFF	TRBV27	TRBJ2-1	14
CASTRIIAGGGETQYF	TRBV6-1	TRBJ2-5	16
CASSQKPGQSNYGYTF	TRBV4-1	TRBJ1-2	16
CASSHGENEQYF	TRBV13	TRBJ2-7	12
CASSQGGRALDEQFF	TRBV4-1	TRBJ2-1	15
CSVGTLAGGSYEQFF	TRBV29-1	TRBJ2-1	15
CASSPADTQYF	TRBV18	TRBJ2-3	11
CASSLSGAGVNEQFF	TRBV27	TRBJ2-1	15
CASSQDSSSDEQFF	TRBV4-2	TRBJ2-1	14
CASSLSPMGNTDTQYF	TRBV7-3	TRBJ2-3	16
CSARAGVLTDTQYF	TRBV20-1	TRBJ2-3	14
CSAKRGSDSSYEQYF	TRBV20-1	TRBJ2-7	15
CSARQVATNEKLFF	TRBV20-1	TRBJ1-4	14
CASSPMTPETQYF	TRBV5-1	TRBJ2-5	13
CASSLYEGNEQFF	TRBV7-9	TRBJ2-1	13